This T cell receptor beta chain was sequenced for a study of graft-versus-host responses after intestinal transplantation. Study in general: Each patient got anti-thymocyte globulin induction, then tacrolimus and steroids for roughly 3 years.

The CDR3 is 14 amino acids. V was clipped by 1 base and J by 4 bases, with 9 bases between them. Germline assignment: CDR1 SGHVS and CDR2 FNYEAQ. With regard to this clone: What it recognizes is unknown.

Study-wide points: The highest levels of circulating GvH clones went along with early declines in HvG clones after transplant. GvH clones surfaced in recipient marrow, some emerging earlier in ileum or blood. High graft-versus-host to host-versus-graft clonal ratios were seen in allografts of patients with graft-donor T cell macrochimerism.

The table came from immunoSEQ multiplex PCR; TCRdb's copy has only in-frame clones and leaves some out. The table includes about 96,000 clones, about 93% detected once. The chain links TRBV7-6 to TRBJ2-3; tentatively, D is TRBD2 (5 bases). The sequence came from a human donor who received an intestinal transplant. This material consisted of unstimulated CD4+ T cells sorted from spleen or lymph node cells, taken before intestinal transplant. CDR3 DNA sequence: TGTGCCAGCAGCTTAGGCGGGCCCGCAGATACGCAGTATTTT. It yields the protein CASSLGGPADTQYF.